The clone carrying this T cell receptor beta chain appeared a single time. Its antigen is currently unknown. Then a second PCR, running about 7 to 11 cycles, was carried out with a sample-barcoded 5' primer and a J-beta primer mix. TCRdb processed the 5' RACE reads anew with MiXCR; each CDR3 protein has one entry. In the table there are 550,000 to 800,000 distinct CDR3 sequences, about 30% of which are singletons. The entry originates in a study of blood T cells in healthy people across ages. Overall study results and limits: TCR beta diversity, measured per million T cells, fell in a roughly linear way with age. Naive T cell percentage and TCR beta diversity correlated strongly.

Drawing of peripheral blood yielded about 9.7 milliliters from each donor. Every sample yielded at least 6.5 million isolated PBMCs. Trimming pared 2 bases from V and 4 bases from J, leaving 14 bases between. Germline-derived CDR1 and CDR2 are ENHRY and SYGVKD. This CDR3 comprises 15 residues. Sequences were obtained from blood. The V call is TRBV10-3, the J call TRBJ1-2; D not certain. This receptor was taken from a woman of 80 years or more in good health. The CDR3 reads CAISERTGNIYGYTF. The CDR3 DNA reads TGTGCCATCAGTGAGCGGACGGGGAATATCTATGGCTACACCTTC.